This T cell receptor (beta chain) emerged from a study of T cells in Graves' hyperthyroidism and ophthalmopathy (dated 2019 in TCRdb). Notes on the research overall: Peripheral blood was sampled at the time of initial diagnosis, prior to any treatment. TCR V-J signatures able to tell the groups apart were searched for in a discovery cohort of 90 to 100 patients, of whom 40 to 45 had Graves' ophthalmopathy and around 57 had stable Graves' hyperthyroidism. Whether ophthalmopathy could be predicted prospectively was tested in an independent validation cohort made up of under 20 hyperthyroidism patients plus 17 patients who later progressed to ophthalmopathy. The roughly 90 discovery patients were divided at random into training and test sets in a 7:3 ratio. Thyroid tissue and blood T-cell repertoires from several Graves' hyperthyroidism patients were also compared in the study. Once sampling was done, hyperthyroidism patients were given methimazole at a starting dose of 30 mg daily, whereas ophthalmopathy patients were given high-dose intravenous methylprednisolone. TCR Vbeta CDR3 sequencing of around 130 peripheral blood samples (more than 40 ophthalmopathy, approximately 80 hyperthyroidism and around 17 progressor patients) is reported in the paper. Study-wide findings and limitations: Most expanded thyroid clonotypes (frequency above 0.001) were also found in blood, which suggests that blood repertoires may mirror thyroid immune responses. Sample size was not statistically predetermined, and blinding of investigators to group allocation was not performed. Ophthalmopathy was separated from stable hyperthyroidism by a 13 V-J signature model, with 85% to 90% sensitivity and 81% to 82% specificity obtained in cross-validation and 80%/75% obtained in testing. In validation, the model predicted progression to ophthalmopathy with 65% to 71% sensitivity and around 72% specificity, a median of 6.5 months before onset.

The germline V gene provides CDR1 MDHEN and CDR2 SYDVKM. Inclusive of the bounding cysteine and phenylalanine, the CDR3 is 12 residues long. The only DNA kept is the CDR3, 36 bases in frame from the first base. V loses 3 bases of germline sequence and J loses 8 bases, and the interval between the two ends is 8 bases. The table lists this clonotype with many counts. It has no known antigen specificity. No base-level quality is on record; no much larger clone is a single base apart. TCR beta CDR3 regions were amplified from RNA transcripts. The first round of RT-PCR for the TCR CDR3 was performed with the HTBI primer set and the Qiagen OneStep RT-PCR kit. A second multiplex PCR round built the libraries, followed by size selection and purification. Libraries were sequenced paired-end with 100 bp reads on an Illumina HiSeq2000. As for the original processing: SOAPnuke was used to process the raw data, throwing out any read that contained adapters or uncalled bases, had a mean Phred below 15, or lacked an exact constant-primer or identifier match. COPE v1.2.5 was used to merge the high-quality paired reads, and each unique nucleotide sequence was defined as a clonotype. MiTCR v1.1 was used to align clonotypes to the IMGT TRBV, TRBD and TRBJ reference segments. Analysis was restricted to V-J combinations with a frequency above 0.0001, which covered just over 98% of repertoires. A TCS score was defined as the ratio of F50 (clonal expansion) to E x V (chaos), with BLOSUM62-based TCRdist applied between CDR3 peptides within each V-J. Welch's t-statistics and random forest reduced 500 to 550 V-J features to 10 to 15, which were used in a naive Bayes classifier (R e1071). Through fastp at Q25 and MiXCR, TCRdb rebuilt clones from the public reads, retaining in-frame beta chains. Each entry merges the rows of one CDR3 protein and shows their most common DNA and genes. TCRdb's processing, not the study's, gives the V and J calls here. The sample includes 190,000 or so distinct CDR3 sequences, with about 16% observed a single time. Together, the top ten hold around 43% of the sample.

Stable Graves' hyperthyroidism was defined as no progression to ophthalmopathy during 18 months of follow-up. The hyperthyroidism patients were between 18 and 65 years old and newly diagnosed, with a disease duration of less than 2 months. Any patient with an uncontrolled infection, another autoimmune disease, pregnancy or lactation was excluded. Diagnoses were established on the basis of clinical symptoms, serum thyroxine and TRAb, thyroid ultrasound, and orbital computed tomography. Ficoll-Paque density gradient centrifugation was used to isolate PBMCs from about 9 ml of fresh peripheral blood. Total RNA was extracted with Trizol reagent, and quality was checked on an Agilent 2100 Bioanalyzer.

The sample taken for sequencing was blood. The receptor comes from a middle-aged man with Graves' hyperthyroidism. Recombination linked TRBV28 to TRBJ2-1; the D gene cannot be named for sure. The CDR3 in this case is CASSLGRDEQFF. The nucleotides read TGTGCCAGCAGTTTGGGTAGGGATGAGCAGTTCTTC.